These T cell receptor beta chains were read from a single sample in a study of radiation and T cells in renal cell carcinoma. Sequenced by immunoSEQ multiplex PCR; TCRdb stores in-frame clones only, minus some. The repertoire consists of tens of thousands of clones, with roughly 80% occurring once and the leading ten covering about 25%. The source was blood, collected from a patient whose treatment included radiotherapy and nephrectomy. These TCRs come from a woman aged 70-85 years with renal cell carcinoma. The CDR3 runs from the conserved cysteine through the conserved F or W. D genes are given only for firm matches. Clone size is given for some rows only: seen once, a few or many times, or a class if the clone is expanded.

D gene: TRBD1; J gene: TRBJ1-2; clone size: .; V gene: TRBV18; CDR3 DNA: TGTGCCAGCTCATACGGGACAGGGGATGGTGGCTACACCTTC; CDR3 protein: CASSYGTGDGGYTF
D gene: TRBD2; J gene: TRBJ2-1; clone size: .; V gene: TRBV14; CDR3 DNA: TGTGCCAGCAGCCTACTGGGGTGGTACGCGGGAGGGCCGGAAGAGCAGTTCTTC; CDR3 protein: CASSLLGWYAGGPEEQFF
D gene: .; J gene: TRBJ1-2; clone size: .; V gene: TRBV7-6; CDR3 DNA: TGTGCCAGCAGCTCAAGGGGAGATGGCTACACCTTC; CDR3 protein: CASSSRGDGYTF
D gene: TRBD1; J gene: TRBJ2-3; clone size: .; V gene: TRBV7-2; CDR3 DNA: TGTGCCAGCAGCGGGGGACAGTTCACAGATACGCAGTATTTT; CDR3 protein: CASSGGQFTDTQYF
D gene: .; J gene: TRBJ1-1; clone size: few; V gene: TRBV11-2; CDR3 DNA: TGTGCCAGCAGCTTAGTTGACACTGAAGCTTTCTTT; CDR3 protein: CASSLVDTEAFF
D gene: TRBD1; J gene: TRBJ1-3; clone size: .; V gene: TRBV5-5; CDR3 DNA: TGTGCCAGCAGCATACAGGGGGCGCCTGGAAACACCATATATTTT; CDR3 protein: CASSIQGAPGNTIYF
D gene: .; J gene: TRBJ2-2; clone size: once; V gene: TRBV4-3; CDR3 DNA: TGCGCCAGCAGCCAAGAGACGGGGAACACCGGGGAGCTGTTTTTT; CDR3 protein: CASSQETGNTGELFF
D gene: TRBD2; J gene: TRBJ2-1; clone size: .; V gene: TRBV11-3; CDR3 DNA: TGTGCCAGCAGCTACGGGACTAGGAACAATGAGCAGTTCTTC; CDR3 protein: CASSYGTRNNEQFF
D gene: TRBD1; J gene: TRBJ1-1; clone size: few; V gene: TRBV19; CDR3 DNA: TGTGCCAGTACCGAGACAGGGGGGAACACTGAAGCTTTCTTT; CDR3 protein: CASTETGGNTEAFF
D gene: .; J gene: TRBJ1-6; clone size: once; V gene: TRBV7-7; CDR3 DNA: TGTGCCAGCAGCTTAGCCGGGGTCAATTCACCCCTCCACTTT; CDR3 protein: CASSLAGVNSPLHF
D gene: .; J gene: TRBJ2-7; clone size: .; V gene: TRBV6-5; CDR3 DNA: TGTGCCAGCAAACTGACAGGGACTTCCTACGAGCAGTACTTC; CDR3 protein: CASKLTGTSYEQYF
D gene: .; J gene: TRBJ2-1; clone size: .; V gene: TRBV10-3; CDR3 DNA: TGTGCCATCAGTGAGTCCGGTTACAATGAGCAGTTCTTC; CDR3 protein: CAISESGYNEQFF
D gene: TRBD1; J gene: TRBJ1-1; clone size: .; V gene: TRBV7-2; CDR3 DNA: TGTGCCAGCACCCAGGGACAGCTGAACACTGAAGCTTTCTTT; CDR3 protein: CASTQGQLNTEAFF
D gene: TRBD2; J gene: TRBJ2-7; clone size: .; V gene: TRBV6-5; CDR3 DNA: TGTGCCAGCAGCCAGCGGGAGGGCTCCTACGAGCAGTACTTC; CDR3 protein: CASSQREGSYEQYF
D gene: .; J gene: TRBJ2-2; clone size: .; V gene: TRBV6-6; CDR3 DNA: TGTGCCAGCAGCCCCGTGGGTAGCGGGAACACCGGGGAGCTGTTTTTT; CDR3 protein: CASSPVGSGNTGELFF
D gene: TRBD2; J gene: TRBJ2-1; clone size: once; V gene: TRBV7-3; CDR3 DNA: TGTGCCAGCAGCTTAAAACGATTGATAGCGGGAGATAAGCAGTTCTTC; CDR3 protein: CASSLKRLIAGDKQFF
D gene: TRBD2; J gene: TRBJ2-1; clone size: once; V gene: TRBV5-1; CDR3 DNA: TGCGCCAGCAGCTCATTGACTAGCGGGAGGGCCAATGAGCAGTTCTTC; CDR3 protein: CASSSLTSGRANEQFF
D gene: .; J gene: TRBJ2-7; clone size: .; V gene: TRBV4-1; CDR3 DNA: TGCGCCAGCAGCCACGTACTCCTAAAGGGTTCCTACGAGCAGTACTTC; CDR3 protein: CASSHVLLKGSYEQYF
D gene: TRBD2; J gene: TRBJ2-2; clone size: .; V gene: TRBV6-1; CDR3 DNA: TGTGCCACTAGACTAGCGGGAAACACCGGGGAGCTGTTTTTT; CDR3 protein: CATRLAGNTGELFF
D gene: .; J gene: TRBJ2-7; clone size: .; V gene: TRBV29-1; CDR3 DNA: TGCAGCATAGCCTTAATGGGCGAGTACGAGCAGTACTTC; CDR3 protein: CSIALMGEYEQYF
D gene: TRBD1; J gene: TRBJ2-3; clone size: .; V gene: TRBV29-1; CDR3 DNA: TGCAGCGCGGACCTCGACAGGGAATATACGCAGTATTTT; CDR3 protein: CSADLDREYTQYF
D gene: .; J gene: TRBJ2-3; clone size: .; V gene: TRBV2; CDR3 DNA: TGTGCCAGCAGTGACTCAGATACGCAGTATTTT; CDR3 protein: CASSDSDTQYF
D gene: .; J gene: TRBJ1-1; clone size: once; V gene: TRBV7-6; CDR3 DNA: TGTGCCAGCAGCTTAGTTACGGGAGGGGCGACCGAAGCTTTCTTT; CDR3 protein: CASSLVTGGATEAFF
D gene: .; J gene: TRBJ1-5; clone size: .; V gene: TRBV27; CDR3 DNA: TGTGCCAGCAGTTTGAATAGGGCAAGCCAGCCCCAGCATTTT; CDR3 protein: CASSLNRASQPQHF
D gene: .; J gene: TRBJ2-3; clone size: .; V gene: TRBV5-8; CDR3 DNA: TGTGCCAGCTCAGGGGGGGAATACACAGATACGCAGTATTTT; CDR3 protein: CASSGGEYTDTQYF
D gene: .; J gene: TRBJ1-2; clone size: .; V gene: TRBV19; CDR3 DNA: TGTGCCAGTACCAAGACAGGATCTAACTATGGCTACACCTTC; CDR3 protein: CASTKTGSNYGYTF
D gene: .; J gene: TRBJ2-7; clone size: .; V gene: TRBV6-6; CDR3 DNA: TGTGCCAGCAGTTACGGGCATTCCTACGAGCAGTACTTC; CDR3 protein: CASSYGHSYEQYF
D gene: .; J gene: TRBJ2-2; clone size: .; V gene: TRBV9; CDR3 DNA: TGTGCCAGCAGCGTAGGGGGCATCACCGGGGAGCTGTTTTTT; CDR3 protein: CASSVGGITGELFF
D gene: .; J gene: TRBJ2-3; clone size: .; V gene: TRBV11-2; CDR3 DNA: TGTGCCAGCAGCTTAGGTTCAGCAGCAGATACGCAGTATTTT; CDR3 protein: CASSLGSAADTQYF
D gene: .; J gene: TRBJ2-3; clone size: .; V gene: TRBV27; CDR3 DNA: TGTGCCAGCAGTACCATTCTAGCCCATAGCACAGATACGCAGTATTTT; CDR3 protein: CASSTILAHSTDTQYF
D gene: .; J gene: TRBJ2-3; clone size: .; V gene: TRBV2; CDR3 DNA: TGTGCCAGCCCCGTACGGGAGCGGAATACGCAGTATTTT; CDR3 protein: CASPVRERNTQYF
D gene: .; J gene: TRBJ1-3; clone size: .; V gene: TRBV9; CDR3 DNA: TGTGCCAGCAGCCAGTCCTGGGACACAGGAAACACCATATATTTT; CDR3 protein: CASSQSWDTGNTIYF
D gene: TRBD1; J gene: TRBJ2-1; clone size: .; V gene: TRBV4-1; CDR3 DNA: TGCGCCAGCAGCCCGACAGGGGATGAGCAGTTCTTC; CDR3 protein: CASSPTGDEQFF
D gene: .; J gene: TRBJ2-1; clone size: .; V gene: TRBV6-5; CDR3 DNA: TGTGCCAGCAGTTACTCGAGGCATGGCTCCTACAATGAGCAGTTCTTC; CDR3 protein: CASSYSRHGSYNEQFF
D gene: TRBD2; J gene: TRBJ2-5; clone size: .; V gene: TRBV7-2; CDR3 DNA: TGTGCCAGCAGCGACCGACTAGCGGGAGCGGAGACCCAGTACTTC; CDR3 protein: CASSDRLAGAETQYF
D gene: TRBD2; J gene: TRBJ2-3; clone size: .; V gene: TRBV10-3; CDR3 DNA: TGTGCCATCAGTGCGTCACCGGGACTAGCGGGGGTTAGCACAGATACGCAGTATTTT; CDR3 protein: CAISASPGLAGVSTDTQYF
D gene: .; J gene: TRBJ1-3; clone size: .; V gene: TRBV29-1; CDR3 DNA: TGCAGCGCCCAGGGGATAGGAAACACCATATATTTT; CDR3 protein: CSAQGIGNTIYF
D gene: TRBD1; J gene: TRBJ2-5; clone size: .; V gene: TRBV6-1; CDR3 DNA: TGTGCCAGCAGTGAAGCGACAGGGTCACAAGAGACCCAGTACTTC; CDR3 protein: CASSEATGSQETQYF
D gene: TRBD1; J gene: TRBJ1-1; clone size: few; V gene: TRBV25-1; CDR3 DNA: TGTGCCAGCAGTGGGTACAGGGGGGTCACTGAAGCTTTCTTT; CDR3 protein: CASSGYRGVTEAFF
D gene: .; J gene: TRBJ2-7; clone size: .; V gene: TRBV18; CDR3 DNA: TGTGCCAGCTCCCCAGGGGGGGCGAACGAGCAGTACTTC; CDR3 protein: CASSPGGANEQYF
D gene: .; J gene: TRBJ2-7; clone size: .; V gene: TRBV5-6; CDR3 DNA: TGTGCCAGCTTACTACAGGGAGACGAGCAGTACTTC; CDR3 protein: CASLLQGDEQYF
D gene: TRBD1; J gene: TRBJ1-1; clone size: few; V gene: TRBV9; CDR3 DNA: TGTGCCAGCAGCGCGGGGACAGGGGTTGAGGATGAAGCTTTCTTT; CDR3 protein: CASSAGTGVEDEAFF
D gene: TRBD2; J gene: TRBJ2-2; clone size: .; V gene: TRBV9; CDR3 DNA: TGTGCCAGCAGCGCCCGGACTAGCGGGAGCACCGGGGAGCTGTTTTTT; CDR3 protein: CASSARTSGSTGELFF
D gene: TRBD1; J gene: TRBJ2-7; clone size: .; V gene: TRBV2; CDR3 DNA: TGTGCCAGCAGGCGGACAGGGGGCGCGTACGAGCAGTACTTC; CDR3 protein: CASRRTGGAYEQYF
D gene: .; J gene: TRBJ2-7; clone size: once; V gene: TRBV28; CDR3 DNA: TGTGCCAGCAGGAGGGGGGATCCCTACGAGCAGTACTTC; CDR3 protein: CASRRGDPYEQYF
D gene: TRBD2; J gene: TRBJ2-1; clone size: .; V gene: TRBV25-1; CDR3 DNA: TGTGCCAGCAGTGTGACCGGGACTAGCGGGGGGGAACGGTTCTTC; CDR3 protein: CASSVTGTSGGERFF
D gene: .; J gene: TRBJ2-5; clone size: .; V gene: TRBV11-2; CDR3 DNA: TGTGCCAGCAGCCACTACACGACAGGACAAGAGACCCAGTACTTC; CDR3 protein: CASSHYTTGQETQYF
D gene: .; J gene: TRBJ1-4; clone size: few; V gene: TRBV10-3; CDR3 DNA: TGTGCCATCAGTGCCTCCATGGAAAAACTGTTTTTT; CDR3 protein: CAISASMEKLFF
D gene: .; J gene: TRBJ1-6; clone size: .; V gene: TRBV9; CDR3 DNA: TGTGCCAGCAGCGTAGGGGGTCAGGGTGGGTCACCCCTCCACTTT; CDR3 protein: CASSVGGQGGSPLHF